The entry below describes one T cell receptor (beta chain). The CDR3 consists of 15 residues. CDR1 and CDR2 from the germline V gene are SGHTA and FQGNSA. Trimming took off 1 base at V and 4 bases at J, with 13 bases between the two ends. Then a second PCR, running about 7 to 11 cycles, was carried out with a sample-barcoded 5' primer and a J-beta primer mix. Each of the cDNA molecules was tagged by a template-switch adaptor with 12 random nucleotides. TCRdb itself ran the 5' RACE reads through MiXCR, one entry per CDR3 protein. The top ten clones hold approximately 40% of a sample with about 640,000 distinct CDR3 sequences, approximately 59% of them seen once. Donors gave 8.5 to 10 milliliters of peripheral blood apiece. These data come from a study of blood T cells in healthy people across ages.

V gene TRBV7-2 combines with J gene TRBJ1-2; D is perhaps TRBD1 (6 bases). The sequenced sample was blood. This clonotype was sampled from a man aged 55-75 years in good health. CDR3 loop: CASSLGAGEGYGYTF. The CDR3, as DNA: TGTGCCAGCAGCTTAGGGGCAGGGGAGGGCTATGGCTACACCTTC.